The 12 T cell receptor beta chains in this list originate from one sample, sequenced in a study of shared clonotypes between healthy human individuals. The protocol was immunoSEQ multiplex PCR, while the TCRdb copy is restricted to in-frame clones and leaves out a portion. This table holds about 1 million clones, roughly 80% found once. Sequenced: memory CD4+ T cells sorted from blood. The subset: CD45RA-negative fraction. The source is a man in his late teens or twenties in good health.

CDR3 protein: CASSLGVAGHNEQFF. The CDR3 DNA reads TGTGCCAGCAGCCTGGGGGTAGCGGGACACAATGAGCAGTTCTTC. The rearrangement joins TRBV7-2 to TRBJ2-1, with TRBD2 identical over 8 bases. This CDR3 spans 15 amino acids. Trimming cost V 5 bases and J 5 bases; bases outside gene matches: 8. Germline V gene data show CDR1 as SGHTA and CDR2 as FQGNSA.

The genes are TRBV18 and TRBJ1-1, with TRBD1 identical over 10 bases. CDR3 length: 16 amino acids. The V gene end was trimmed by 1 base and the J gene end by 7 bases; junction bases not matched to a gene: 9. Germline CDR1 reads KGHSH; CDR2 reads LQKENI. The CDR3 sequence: CASSPQGTGDFHEAFF. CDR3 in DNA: TGTGCCAGCTCACCACAAGGGACAGGGGACTTCCATGAAGCTTTCTTT.

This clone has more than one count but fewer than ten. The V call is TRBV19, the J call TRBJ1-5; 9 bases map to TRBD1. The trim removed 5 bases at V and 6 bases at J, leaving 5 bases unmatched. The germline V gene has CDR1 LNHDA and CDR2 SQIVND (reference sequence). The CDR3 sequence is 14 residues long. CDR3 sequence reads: CASSLGTGPQPQHF. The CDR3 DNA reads TGTGCCAGTAGTCTTGGGACAGGGCCTCAGCCCCAGCATTTT.

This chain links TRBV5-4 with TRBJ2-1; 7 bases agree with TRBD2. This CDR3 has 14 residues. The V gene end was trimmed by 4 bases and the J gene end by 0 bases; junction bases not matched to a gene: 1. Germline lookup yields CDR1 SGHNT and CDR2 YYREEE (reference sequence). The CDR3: CASSREGSYNEQFF. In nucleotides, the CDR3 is TGTGCCAGCAGCAGGGAGGGCTCCTACAATGAGCAGTTCTTC.

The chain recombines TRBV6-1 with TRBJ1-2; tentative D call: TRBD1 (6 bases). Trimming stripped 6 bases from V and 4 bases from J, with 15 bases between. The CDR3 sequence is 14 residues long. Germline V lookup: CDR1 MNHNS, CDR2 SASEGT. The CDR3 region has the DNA TGTGCCAGCAGAAATGGAGGGGGGCCCTATGGCTACACCTTC. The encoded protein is CASRNGGGPYGYTF.

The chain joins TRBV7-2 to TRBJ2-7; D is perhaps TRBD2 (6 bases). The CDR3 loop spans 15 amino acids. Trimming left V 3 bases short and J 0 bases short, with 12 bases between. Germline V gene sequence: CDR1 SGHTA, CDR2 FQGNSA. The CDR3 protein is CASSFLAESSYEQYF. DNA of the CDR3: TGTGCCAGCAGCTTTTTAGCGGAAAGCTCCTACGAGCAGTACTTC. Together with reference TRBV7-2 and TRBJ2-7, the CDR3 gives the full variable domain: GAGVSQSPSNKVTEKGKDVELRCDPISGHTALYWYRQSLGQGLEFLIYFQGNSAPDKSGLPSDRFSAERTGGSVSTLTIQRTQQEDSAVYLCASSFLAESSYEQYFGPGTRLTVT.

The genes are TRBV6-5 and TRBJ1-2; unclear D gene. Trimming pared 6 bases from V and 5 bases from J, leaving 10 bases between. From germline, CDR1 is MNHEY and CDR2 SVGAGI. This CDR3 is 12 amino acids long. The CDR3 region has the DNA TGTGCCAGCAGACCTACGGGTTATGGCTACACCTTC. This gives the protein CASRPTGYGYTF.

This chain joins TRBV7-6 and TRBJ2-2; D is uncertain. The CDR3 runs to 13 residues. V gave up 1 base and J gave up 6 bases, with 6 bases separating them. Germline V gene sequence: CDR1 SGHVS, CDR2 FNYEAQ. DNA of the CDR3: TGTGCCAGCAGCTTAGGGAGTCCCGGGGAGCTGTTTTTT. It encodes CASSLGSPGELFF.

The CDR3 DNA reads TGTGCCAGCAACCGGGACAGGGACAACACTGAAGCTTTCTTT. This codes for CASNRDRDNTEAFF. The chain has TRBV6-1 and TRBJ1-1; 9 bases are a match to TRBD1. The CDR3 extends over 14 amino acids. J was trimmed by 2 bases and V by 7 bases; bases with no gene match: 5. Germline assignment: CDR1 MNHNS and CDR2 SASEGT.

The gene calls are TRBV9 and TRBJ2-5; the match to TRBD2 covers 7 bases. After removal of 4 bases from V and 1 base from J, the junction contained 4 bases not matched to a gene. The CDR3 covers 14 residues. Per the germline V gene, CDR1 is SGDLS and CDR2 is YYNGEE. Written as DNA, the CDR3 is TGTGCCAGCAGCTCTTTAGCGGGCCAAGAGACCCAGTACTTC. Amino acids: CASSSLAGQETQYF.

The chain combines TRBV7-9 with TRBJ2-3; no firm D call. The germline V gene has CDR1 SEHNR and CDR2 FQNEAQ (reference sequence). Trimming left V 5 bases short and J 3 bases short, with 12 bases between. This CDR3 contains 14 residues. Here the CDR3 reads CASSQKGITDTQYF. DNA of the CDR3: TGTGCCAGCAGCCAGAAAGGGATAACAGATACGCAGTATTTT.

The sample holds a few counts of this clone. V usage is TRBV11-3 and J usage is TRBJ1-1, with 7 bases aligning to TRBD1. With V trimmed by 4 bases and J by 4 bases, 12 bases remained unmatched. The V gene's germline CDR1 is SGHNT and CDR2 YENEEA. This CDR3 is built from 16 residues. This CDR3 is CASSYQTGFEITEAFF. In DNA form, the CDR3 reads TGTGCCAGCAGCTACCAGACAGGGTTCGAAATCACTGAAGCTTTCTTT.